The next 9 T cell receptor beta chains were all read from a single sample in a study of Ad26.COV2.S vaccination and SARS-CoV-2 variants. Regarding treatment: 15 to 20 received Ad26.COV2.S at low or high dose, single or two shots; about five received placebo; per-sample allocation not given. After the first vaccine or placebo injection, samples were drawn on day 63. Using immunoSEQ multiplex PCR, the repertoire was profiled, and TCRdb retains in-frame clones only, with some absent. This table has some 390,000 clones, 75% to 90% appearing once. This specimen was peripheral blood, taken in a trial of Ad26.COV2.S vaccine versus placebo. The receptors derive from a person between 18 and 65 years old who received the Ad26.COV2.S COVID-19 vaccine or a placebo.

This chain links TRBV7-9 with TRBJ1-4, with 7 bases aligning to TRBD1. This CDR3 contains 15 residues. The germline CDR1 and CDR2 sequences are SEHNR and FQNEAQ (reference sequence). The junction had 9 bases not matched to a gene; V was cut back by 6 bases and J by 5 bases. The CDR3 DNA is TGTGCCAGCAGTCCTACCGGGACAGCAAATGAAAAACTGTTTTTT. Its translation is CASSPTGTANEKLFF.

J is TRBJ2-3 and V is TRBV5-1, with no clear D. Deletions cut 6 bases from V and 0 bases from J, with 11 bases between. This CDR3 region has 14 residues. Per germline, CDR1 SGHRS and CDR2 YFSETQ. The CDR3 DNA sequence: TGCGCCAGCACCCAGACCAGTAGCACAGATACGCAGTATTTT. Translating gives CASTQTSSTDTQYF.

The rearrangement joins TRBV9 to TRBJ2-3; 9 bases map to TRBD1. The V gene end was trimmed by 6 bases and the J gene end by 4 bases; junction bases not matched to a gene: 12. Germline CDR1 SGDLS, CDR2 YYNGEE. CDR3 length: 16 residues. The CDR3 DNA follows: TGTGCCAGCACCGGCCCCGGGACAGGGATTGCAGATACGCAGTATTTT. This gives the protein CASTGPGTGIADTQYF.

This chain uses TRBV5-6 with TRBJ1-2, with D unresolved. The V gene's germline CDR1 is SGHDT and CDR2 YYEEEE. V was clipped by 4 bases and J by 5 bases, with 18 bases between them. CDR3 size: 15 residues. CDR3 protein: CASSKTLGWRYGYTF. As DNA, the CDR3 is TGTGCCAGCAGCAAGACGCTGGGTTGGCGGTATGGCTACACCTTC.

Of note for this clone: Other nucleotide sequences from this sample produce the same CDR3. V usage is TRBV5-1 and J usage is TRBJ2-5; D is ambiguous. The CDR3 is made up of 14 amino acids. V lost 2 bases, J lost 1 base, and 9 bases lay in between. The V gene's germline CDR1 is SGHRS and CDR2 YFSETQ. The CDR3: CASSLDRAQETQYF. CDR3 nucleotides: TGCGCCAGCAGCTTAGATAGGGCCCAAGAGACCCAGTACTTC.

The rearrangement joins TRBV12-3 or TRBV12-4 to TRBJ2-7, with D tentatively TRBD1 (5 bases). The CDR3 spans 13 residues. With 0 bases removed from V and 2 bases from J, the gap between germline ends came to 5 bases. CDR3 sequence reads: CASSLAGAYEQYF. The CDR3 DNA reads as TGTGCCAGCAGTTTAGCAGGGGCCTACGAGCAGTACTTC.

The V gene is TRBV30, the J gene TRBJ1-1; maybe TRBD1 (6 bases). From germline, CDR1 is GTSNPN and CDR2 SVGIG (reference sequence). V was cut by 3 bases and J by 1 base, with 9 bases left in between. The CDR3 is 13 residues long. The CDR3 sequence is CAWRPGQNTEAFF. The CDR3 nucleotides are TGTGCCTGGAGACCGGGACAGAACACTGAAGCTTTCTTT.

Only one count was recorded for this clone. The chain links TRBV15 to TRBJ2-7; the match to TRBD2 covers 9 bases. The junction had 12 bases not matched to a gene; V was cut back by 4 bases and J by 5 bases. Looked up from germline, CDR1 is LNHNV and CDR2 is YYDKDF (reference sequence). This CDR3 spans 16 amino acids. DNA of the CDR3: TGTGCCACCAGCACAGCGGGGGGCCCCTTAGGGAACGAGCAGTACTTC. Amino acids: CATSTAGGPLGNEQYF.

V gene TRBV29-1 combines with J gene TRBJ2-5; no definite D call. CDR3 length equals 14 residues. Germline CDR1 reads SQVTM; CDR2 reads ANQGSEA. V shed 1 base and J shed 5 bases, with 14 bases lying between them. DNA for the CDR3: TGCAGCGTTGAAGTATTGTCGGCTGGGGAGACCCAGTACTTC. It encodes CSVEVLSAGETQYF.